What follows is one T cell receptor (beta chain) and its context. Its antigen is currently unknown. Here the gene names and germline are mouse. The read gets to within 4 residues of the CDR3 end, and the germline J gene fills in the rest. CDR1 is MNHDT and CDR2 is YYDKIL in the germline V gene. V trimming: 0 bases; J trimming: 3 bases; junction bases outside the gene matches: 6. The CDR3 is 16 amino acids. CD4, CD8alpha, NKG2D, NKG2ACE and other markers were used to sort pooled cutaneous lymph node cells. This entry belongs to a study of CD8+ T cells in alopecia areata. General study points: Sequencing of scalp tissue also captures the resident alphabeta T cells of normal skin.

Sequencing templates came from extracted RNA that was reverse transcribed into cDNA. Sequencing used immunoSEQ multiplex PCR; TCRdb keeps in-frame clones, though not all of them. The sample is made up of 15,000 to 20,000 clones, none counted only once. The V gene is TRBV17, the J gene TRBJ2-5, with 7 bases that match TRBD2. Sequenced sample: CD8+ T cells sorted from a lymph node. The sequence was collected from a C3H/HeJ mouse with alopecia areata. Strain haplotype at MHC: H2-k. CDR3 DNA, as far as it was read: TGTGCTAGCAGTAGAGATCGGGGGGGGGAGCAAGAC. Translated: CASSRDRGGEQD. The full CDR3 protein is CASSRDRGGEQDTQYF.